A single sample is the source of the 27 T cell receptor beta chains below, sequenced in a study of cytomegalovirus exposure and HLA in healthy donors. 13 Jbeta primers and 60 Vbeta primers were used for the PCR. Assay: immunoSEQ multiplex PCR; the TCRdb copy retains only in-frame clones and omits some. Among about 150,000 clones listed, 73% were seen once. The sequencing sample was made of PBMCs. The receptors derive from a woman between 18 and 30 years old in good health and CMV-seropositive.

This chain joins TRBV2 and TRBJ2-5; 10 bases fit TRBD2. J gave up 2 bases and V 5 bases, and 2 bases lay outside the gene matches. The germline V gene has CDR1 SNHLY and CDR2 FYNNEI. The CDR3 is 14 residues long. The CDR3 sequence: CASSNSGGQETQYF. The CDR3, as DNA: TGTGCCAGCAGTAATAGCGGGGGGCAAGAGACCCAGTACTTC.

CDR3 residues: CASSPWGGPEQFF. In DNA form, the CDR3 reads TGTGCCAGCAGCCCCTGGGGGGGGCCTGAGCAGTTCTTC. This chain links TRBV6-5 with TRBJ2-1; the D gene is possibly TRBD2 (7 bases). The germline V gene encodes CDR1 MNHEY and CDR2 SVGAGI. The CDR3 is 13 amino acids. Trimming shortened V by 6 bases and J by 9 bases, and 15 bases separated the two germline ends.

Worth noting for this clone: This sample includes further DNA sequences coding for the same CDR3. This rearrangement joins TRBV6-1 to TRBJ2-7; possible D gene TRBD2, 5 bases. This CDR3 comprises 12 residues. CDR1 is MNHNS and CDR2 is SASEGT in the germline V gene. With 4 bases removed from V and 4 bases from J, the gap between germline ends came to 8 bases. Written as DNA, the CDR3 is TGTGCCAGCAGTGCCGGGGTTTACGAGCAGTACTTC. It codes for CASSAGVYEQYF.

The V and J genes are TRBV7-2 and TRBJ1-1; D might be TRBD1 (5 bases). Germline-derived CDR1 and CDR2 are SGHTA and FQGNSA. V lost 5 bases to trimming and J lost 5 bases, with 18 bases between them. The CDR3 extends over 15 amino acids. The CDR3 reads CASSAPGIQGTEAFF. The DNA for the CDR3 is TGTGCCAGCAGCGCACCAGGCATCCAGGGTACTGAAGCTTTCTTT.

V and J are TRBV2 and TRBJ1-2, with a weak D call TRBD1 (6 bases). Trimming left V 5 bases short and J 4 bases short, with 17 bases between. Germline CDR1 is SNHLY and CDR2 is FYNNEI. The CDR3 length is 15 residues. The CDR3 spells CASSRWTESSYGYTF. CDR3 DNA: TGTGCCAGCAGTCGCTGGACAGAATCGAGCTATGGCTACACCTTC.

The chain uses TRBV7-9 and TRBJ1-1; D unclear. The germline V and J ends were trimmed by 5 bases and 1 base, with 14 bases remaining between them. Germline V gene sequence: CDR1 SEHNR, CDR2 FQNEAQ (reference sequence). There are 15 residues in the CDR3. As DNA, the CDR3 is TGTGCCAGCAGCCCCGCAGGTCGCAAGAACACTGAAGCTTTCTTT. Residues: CASSPAGRKNTEAFF.

The chain carries TRBV27 and TRBJ2-7; 7 bases match TRBD1. The V segment lost 6 bases and the J segment 2 bases; nucleotides outside the gene matches: 13. CDR1 and CDR2 (germline): MNHEY, SMNVEV (reference sequence). This CDR3 has 16 residues. The CDR3 spells CASRGGFTGVTYEQYF. DNA of the CDR3: TGTGCCAGCAGAGGGGGATTTACAGGGGTCACCTACGAGCAGTACTTC.

The gene calls are TRBV6-6 and TRBJ2-1, with TRBD1 matching 7 bases. Per the germline V gene, CDR1 is MNHNY and CDR2 is SVGAGI (reference sequence). The J segment lost 9 bases and the V segment lost 4 bases, leaving 6 bases of the junction unmatched. The CDR3 totals 13 residues. DNA of the CDR3: TGTGCCAGCAGTTTAGACAGGGTCGGTGAGCAGTTCTTC. Translating gives CASSLDRVGEQFF.

J is TRBJ2-5 and V is TRBV6-5, with D perhaps TRBD1 (5 bases). This CDR3 has 15 amino acids. Germline CDR1 is MNHEY and CDR2 is SVGAGI. The V and J ends lost 5 bases and 5 bases respectively, with 18 bases between them. DNA of the CDR3: TGTGCCAGCAGTCCCAGCGTAGGGGTCTCGGAGACCCAGTACTTC. Its translation: CASSPSVGVSETQYF.

The chain links TRBV5-1 to TRBJ2-7; 13 bases align to TRBD2. Germline V gene data show CDR1 as SGHRS and CDR2 as YFSETQ. The CDR3 length is 16 residues. Trimming at V came to 4 bases and at J to 2 bases, leaving 6 bases not matched to a gene. CDR3 in DNA: TGCGCCAGCAGCCCCACTAGCGGGGGGGGCACCTACGAGCAGTACTTC. Protein product: CASSPTSGGGTYEQYF. Full variable domain (rest looked up from reference TRBV5-1 and TRBJ2-7): KAGVTQTPRYLIKTRGQQVTLSCSPISGHRSVSWYQQTPGQGLQFLFEYFSETQRNKGNFPGRFSGRQFSNSRSEMNVSTLELGDSALYLCASSPTSGGGTYEQYFGPGTRLTVT.

The V call is TRBV2, the J call TRBJ2-7; weak D call: TRBD2 (7 bases). Germline CDR1 reads SNHLY; CDR2 reads FYNNEI. The CDR3 length is 14 residues. V was cut by 3 bases and J by 3 bases, with 12 bases left in between. CDR3 loop: CASSDPGGGYEQYF. As DNA, the CDR3 is TGTGCCAGCAGTGATCCGGGGGGCGGCTACGAGCAGTACTTC.

The chain is built from TRBV5-6 and TRBJ1-4; tentative D call: TRBD1 (6 bases). Germline values: CDR1 SGHDT, CDR2 YYEEEE. The V end lost 1 base, the J end lost 8 bases, and 12 bases lay between the germline ends. The CDR3 covers 14 residues. The CDR3 nucleotides read TGTGCCAGCAGCTTGTCCTCCGGGACAGAAAAACTGTTTTTT. Residues: CASSLSSGTEKLFF.

The CDR3 DNA follows: TGCGCCAGCAGCCGGGGACTAGCGGGGCTAGAAGAGACCCAGTACTTC. Translating it yields CASSRGLAGLEETQYF. The chain is built from TRBV4-3 and TRBJ2-5; 13 bases match TRBD2. Trimming cost V 4 bases and J 3 bases; bases outside gene matches: 5. This CDR3 has 16 residues. Per the germline V gene, CDR1 is LGHNA and CDR2 is YSLEER.

This clone appeared a few times. The chain uses TRBV30 and TRBJ2-1; 15 bases are shared with TRBD2. Germline CDR1 and CDR2: GTSNPN and SVGIG (reference sequence). The CDR3 runs to 15 residues. V was pared by 2 bases and J by 8 bases, with 4 bases of the junction left unmatched. CDR3 DNA: TGTGCCTGGAGTACCGGGACTAGCGGGGGGCATGAGCAGTTCTTC. This sequence encodes CAWSTGTSGGHEQFF. The complete variable domain, with remaining parts taken from reference TRBV30 and TRBJ2-1, reads SQTIHQWPATLVQPVGSPLSLECTVEGTSNPNLYWYRQAAGRGLQLLFYSVGIGQISSEVPQNLSASRPQDRQFILSSKKLLLSDSGFYLCAWSTGTSGGHEQFFGPGTRLTVL.

The chain has TRBV5-4 and TRBJ2-7; tentative D call: TRBD1 (5 bases). The germline V and J ends were trimmed by 0 bases and 6 bases, with 10 bases remaining between them. In germline, CDR1 is SGHNT, CDR2 YYREEE (reference sequence). The CDR3 has 13 residues. The CDR3 region has the DNA TGTGCCAGCAGCTTGGCCAGGGTTGGCGAGCAGTACTTC. This translates into CASSLARVGEQYF.

V and J are TRBV11-2 and TRBJ2-5; 7 nucleotides match TRBD2. The CDR3 contains 13 residues. The ends lost 2 bases at V and 5 bases at J; junction bases unmatched: 2. CDR1 and CDR2 from the germline V gene are SGHAT and FQNNGV. CDR3 region: CASSLQGGETQYF. The CDR3 bases are TGTGCCAGCAGCTTACAGGGAGGGGAGACCCAGTACTTC.

The rearrangement uses TRBV15 and TRBJ2-5; D is perhaps TRBD2 (6 bases). V was shortened by 1 base and J by 1 base, with 7 bases between the two germline ends. The CDR3 covers 14 residues. Germline assignment: CDR1 LNHNV and CDR2 YYDKDF (reference sequence). CDR3 protein: CATSRGGVQETQYF. The DNA for the CDR3 is TGTGCCACCAGCAGAGGGGGGGTCCAAGAGACCCAGTACTTC.

The V gene is TRBV6-5, the J gene TRBJ2-3, with D perhaps TRBD1 (5 bases). Germline loops: CDR1 MNHEY, CDR2 SVGAGI. This CDR3 contains 12 residues. The germline V and J ends were trimmed by 6 bases and 6 bases, with 10 bases remaining between them. The chain's CDR3 is CASRRTSDTQYF. CDR3 DNA sequence: TGTGCCAGCAGAAGGACATCCGATACGCAGTATTTT.

This clone has a handful of counts. This rearrangement joins TRBV13 to TRBJ2-5, with D perhaps TRBD1 (6 bases). The J call could be wrong; TRBJ2-7 is a better fit for the DNA end. This CDR3 is 15 amino acids long. Per germline, CDR1 PRHDT and CDR2 FYEKMQ (reference sequence). The CDR3 sequence is CASSSRDTLSYEQYF. The DNA of the CDR3 is TGTGCCAGCAGCTCCCGGGACACCCTCTCCTACGAGCAGTACTTC.

V gene TRBV15 combines with J gene TRBJ2-2, with D perhaps TRBD2 (6 bases). The V end was cut by 8 bases, the J end by 6 bases, with 10 bases between. This CDR3 comprises 12 residues. Germline V lookup: CDR1 LNHNV, CDR2 YYDKDF (reference sequence). CDR3 sequence (DNA): TGTGCCACCGGAGGAGGGGCCGGGGAGCTGTTTTTT. Protein product: CATGGGAGELFF.

The chain links TRBV18 to TRBJ2-2, with D uncertain. The germline V gene encodes CDR1 KGHSH and CDR2 LQKENI. The CDR3 sequence is 15 residues long. The germline V and J ends were trimmed by 3 bases and 7 bases, with 15 bases remaining between them. CDR3 sequence (DNA): TGTGCCAGCTCACCTAAGACATCAGAAGACGGGGAGCTGTTTTTT. Amino acids: CASSPKTSEDGELFF.

The rearrangement links TRBV9 to TRBJ2-1, with 7 bases fitting TRBD1. Germline-derived CDR1 and CDR2 are SGDLS and YYNGEE. This CDR3 has 15 amino acids. J lost 5 bases, V lost 2 bases, and 7 bases had no gene match. The CDR3 nucleotides read TGTGCCAGCAGCGTCAACAGGGGAATAAACAATGAGCAGTTCTTC. Amino acids: CASSVNRGINNEQFF.

V and J are TRBV5-6 and TRBJ1-5; 9 nucleotides line up with TRBD1. The germline gives CDR1 SGHDT, CDR2 YYEEEE. The CDR3 extends over 13 amino acids. Unmatched junction bases numbered 5, after V lost 0 bases and J lost 13 bases. This chain's CDR3 is CASSLEGTGTQHF. The CDR3 DNA reads as TGTGCCAGCAGCTTGGAAGGGACAGGGACTCAGCATTTT. The complete variable domain, with remaining parts taken from reference TRBV5-6 and TRBJ1-5, reads DAGVTQSPTHLIKTRGQQVTLRCSPKSGHDTVSWYQQALGQGPQFIFQYYEEEERQRGNFPDRFSGHQFPNYSSELNVNALLLGDSALYLCASSLEGTGTQHFGDGTRLSIL.

The V gene is TRBV6-1, the J gene TRBJ1-5; D is unclear. The V end was cut by 3 bases, the J end by 6 bases, with 18 bases between. Germline lookup yields CDR1 MNHNS and CDR2 SASEGT. CDR3 length: 16 amino acids. CDR3 sequence reads: CASSEFIGVQSQPQHF. Written as DNA, the CDR3 is TGTGCCAGCAGTGAGTTTATCGGGGTCCAAAGTCAGCCCCAGCATTTT.

This clone was picked up one time. The chain recombines TRBV6-5 with TRBJ2-1; the match to TRBD2 covers 8 bases. The length of the CDR3 is 15 residues. Germline values: CDR1 MNHEY, CDR2 SVGAGI. J lost 2 bases, V lost 4 bases, and 4 bases had no gene match. Here the CDR3 DNA reads TGTGCCAGCAGTTCAAGCGGGGGCCCCTACAATGAGCAGTTCTTC. As protein: CASSSSGGPYNEQFF.

The chain uses TRBV5-6 and TRBJ2-5, with D perhaps TRBD1 (5 bases). Germline CDR1 SGHDT, CDR2 YYEEEE. The CDR3 consists of 14 residues. Trimming shortened V by 4 bases and J by 7 bases, and 17 bases separated the two germline ends. This chain's CDR3 is CASSKREGQGTQYF. In nucleotides, the CDR3 is TGTGCCAGCAGCAAGCGAGAAGGCCAGGGGACCCAGTACTTC.

This chain uses TRBV9 with TRBJ2-2, with 11 bases lining up with TRBD1. J was trimmed by 5 bases and V by 3 bases; bases with no gene match: 6. This CDR3 is 16 amino acids long. The germline V gene encodes CDR1 SGDLS and CDR2 YYNGEE. The CDR3 coding sequence is TGTGCCAGCAGCGGAGCCCGGGACAGGGGGACCGGGGAGCTGTTTTTT. This encodes CASSGARDRGTGELFF.